These T cell receptor beta chains were read from a single sample in a study of cytomegalovirus exposure and HLA in healthy donors. Data came from immunoSEQ multiplex PCR; TCRdb stores just in-frame clones and leaves some out. This sample has 150,000 to 200,000 clones, with over 75% found just once. Specimen: PBMCs. These receptors originate from a woman between 18 and 29 years old in good health and CMV-seronegative. The CDR3 runs from the conserved cysteine through the conserved F or W. Fields, in order: V gene, clone size, D gene, CDR3 length, J gene, CDR3 protein, CDR3 DNA. D genes are given only for firm matches. The listing skips clone size in some rows; elsewhere it reads once, few, many or a size class.

>TRBV11-2|NA|NA|15|TRBJ2-1
CASSLTSSAYNEQFF
TGTGCCAGCAGCTTAACTAGCTCGGCGTACAATGAGCAGTTCTTC
>TRBV2|NA|NA|14|TRBJ2-7
CASSDTRVSHEQYF
TGTGCCAGCAGTGATACCAGGGTTTCCCACGAGCAGTACTTC
>TRBV7-8|NA|NA|14|TRBJ1-5
CASSSQGPYQPQHF
TGTGCCAGCAGTTCCCAGGGGCCCTATCAGCCCCAGCATTTT
>TRBV9|NA|NA|15|TRBJ2-7
CASSVSPGVSYEQYF
TGTGCCAGCAGCGTAAGTCCAGGGGTCTCCTACGAGCAGTACTTC
>TRBV2|NA|TRBD1|12|TRBJ2-7
CASIDRAYEQYF
TGTGCCAGCATTGACAGGGCCTACGAGCAGTACTTC
>TRBV2|NA|TRBD2|15|TRBJ2-3
CAGKRTSGVLDTQYF
TGTGCCGGAAAACGGACTAGCGGCGTGCTGGATACGCAGTATTTT
>TRBV5-4|NA|NA|18|TRBJ1-3
CASSLFPRSRSSGNTIYF
TGTGCCAGCAGCTTGTTTCCGAGGTCACGGAGCTCTGGAAACACCATATATTTT
>TRBV5-1|NA|TRBD2|15|TRBJ2-1
CASSALAGGTNEQFF
TGCGCCAGCAGCGCCCTAGCGGGGGGGACGAATGAGCAGTTCTTC
>TRBV5-6|NA|TRBD1|16|TRBJ1-1
CASSFYRGWENTEAFF
TGTGCCAGCAGCTTTTACAGGGGTTGGGAGAACACTGAAGCTTTCTTT
>TRBV27|NA|TRBD1|14|TRBJ1-2
CASGGVRGESGYTF
TGTGCCAGCGGAGGAGTCAGGGGGGAGAGTGGCTACACCTTC
>TRBV29-1|NA|TRBD1|17|TRBJ2-2
CSVRGLKGQGLSGELFF
TGCAGCGTTCGGGGCCTAAAGGGACAGGGGCTTTCCGGGGAGCTGTTTTTT
>TRBV18|once|NA|15|TRBJ1-6
CASSPGSSYNSPLHF
TGTGCCAGCTCACCAGGGAGCTCCTATAATTCACCCCTCCACTTT
>TRBV19|NA|TRBD1|16|TRBJ2-1
CASQIGTGGGYNEQFF
TGTGCCAGTCAGATTGGGACAGGGGGCGGCTACAATGAGCAGTTCTTC
>TRBV5-1|NA|NA|14|TRBJ1-2
CASSLGGANYGYTF
TGCGCCAGCAGCTTGGGGGGGGCTAACTATGGCTACACCTTC
>TRBV27|NA|NA|14|TRBJ1-2
CASSPPPGNYGYTF
TGTGCCAGCAGTCCCCCCCCGGGTAACTATGGCTACACCTTC
>TRBV11-1|NA|NA|15|TRBJ1-1
CASSLKGQGYTEAFF
TGTGCCAGCAGCTTAAAGGGTCAGGGCTACACTGAAGCTTTCTTT
>TRBV2|NA|NA|14|TRBJ1-1
CASSPPQGNTEAFF
TGTGCCAGCAGCCCCCCACAGGGGAACACTGAAGCTTTCTTT
>TRBV11-2|NA|NA|15|TRBJ2-5
CASSLMRRGRETQYF
TGTGCCAGCAGCTTAATGAGGAGGGGGCGAGAGACCCAGTACTTC
>TRBV7-6|NA|TRBD1|16|TRBJ1-1
CASSLAQWPGGTEAFF
TGTGCCAGCAGCTTAGCGCAATGGCCAGGGGGCACTGAAGCTTTCTTT
>TRBV19|NA|TRBD2|13|TRBJ2-1
CASSTSSGNEQFF
TGTGCCAGTAGTACCTCTAGCGGGAATGAGCAGTTCTTC
>TRBV18|few|TRBD1|16|TRBJ1-5
CASSPRDRGPNQPQHF
TGTGCCAGCTCACCGCGAGACAGGGGCCCTAATCAGCCCCAGCATTTT
>TRBV10-3|NA|TRBD2|15|TRBJ2-5
CATREGLAGGETQYF
TGTGCCACACGGGAAGGACTAGCGGGAGGGGAGACCCAGTACTTC
>TRBV5-1|NA|TRBD1|14|TRBJ2-2
CASTDTGTAGELFF
TGCGCCAGCACCGATACCGGGACAGCCGGGGAGCTGTTTTTT
>TRBV19|NA|TRBD1|15|TRBJ1-4
CASSIVAGGPEKLFF
TGTGCCAGTAGTATTGTGGCAGGGGGCCCTGAAAAACTGTTTTTT
>TRBV5-8|NA|NA|15|TRBJ1-6
CASRAGGWDNSPLHF
TGTGCCAGCAGAGCGGGGGGATGGGATAATTCACCCCTCCACTTT
>TRBV7-7|once|TRBD1|15|TRBJ1-5
CARGGGQYSNQPQHF
TGTGCCAGAGGAGGGGGACAGTATAGCAATCAGCCCCAGCATTTT
>TRBV7-6|NA|TRBD2|16|TRBJ2-1
CASSTLAGGPGNEQFF
TGTGCCAGCAGCACCCTAGCGGGAGGGCCGGGCAATGAGCAGTTCTTC
>TRBV30|NA|NA|13|TRBJ2-3
CAWSQGNTDTQYF
TGTGCCTGGAGCCAGGGGAACACAGATACGCAGTATTTT
>TRBV2|NA|TRBD1|15|TRBJ1-1
CASSGTGQGAAEAFF
TGTGCCAGCAGTGGAACGGGACAGGGGGCTGCTGAAGCTTTCTTT
>TRBV7-3|NA|TRBD2|17|TRBJ2-1
CASSSWTSGGAGNEQFF
TGTGCCAGCAGCTCTTGGACTAGCGGGGGGGCAGGCAATGAGCAGTTCTTC
>TRBV29-1|NA|NA|14|TRBJ2-1
CSVEDMRARNEQFF
TGCAGCGTTGAAGATATGAGGGCCCGCAATGAGCAGTTCTTC
>TRBV28|NA|TRBD1|15|TRBJ2-7
CASSLPSGQGYEQYF
TGTGCCAGCAGTTTACCTTCGGGACAGGGATACGAGCAGTACTTC
>TRBV5-1|NA|NA|14|TRBJ2-1
CASSFTSPYNEQFF
TGCGCCAGCAGCTTCACTAGTCCCTACAATGAGCAGTTCTTC
>TRBV7-9|NA|TRBD1|14|TRBJ2-5
CASSLRTGTETQYF
TGTGCCAGCAGCTTACGGACAGGGACGGAGACCCAGTACTTC
>TRBV11-2|NA|NA|16|TRBJ2-2
CASSLASAANTGELFF
TGTGCCAGCAGCTTAGCTAGCGCAGCGAACACCGGGGAGCTGTTTTTT